The T cell receptor (beta chain) described here comes from a study of T-cell memory formation after mild COVID-19. Across the study: Clusters were largely donor specific. Findings and caveats of the study: Pre-infection memory already had some responding clones, implying cross-reactive memory joined. Later expanders leaned CD4+, whereas day 15 to 85 contracting clones were balanced CD4/CD8. Clonal second-wave expansions that peaked on day 37 had unconfirmed SARS-CoV-2 specificity.

TCRdb re-analysed the 5' RACE reads in MiXCR, keeping a single row per CDR3 protein. The sample yields 30,000 to 50,000 distinct CDR3 sequences, around 6.1% seen once. This clonotype turned up a few times. What it binds is unknown. The sample consisted of PBMCs or a T cell subset sorted from them (not recorded which). This TCR was recovered from an adult who had mild COVID-19 (a few samples of this study predate the infection). Cell type and time point are not known.

CDR3 amino acids: CASTGSGATTEAFF. CDR3 DNA: TGCGCCAGCACGGGGTCAGGGGCTACCACTGAAGCTTTCTTT. The V gene is TRBV5-1, the J gene TRBJ1-1, with a tentative D call TRBD1 (6 bases). This CDR3 has 14 residues. V was cut by 6 bases and J by 4 bases, with 16 bases left in between. CDR1 SGHRS and CDR2 YFSETQ come from the germline V gene.